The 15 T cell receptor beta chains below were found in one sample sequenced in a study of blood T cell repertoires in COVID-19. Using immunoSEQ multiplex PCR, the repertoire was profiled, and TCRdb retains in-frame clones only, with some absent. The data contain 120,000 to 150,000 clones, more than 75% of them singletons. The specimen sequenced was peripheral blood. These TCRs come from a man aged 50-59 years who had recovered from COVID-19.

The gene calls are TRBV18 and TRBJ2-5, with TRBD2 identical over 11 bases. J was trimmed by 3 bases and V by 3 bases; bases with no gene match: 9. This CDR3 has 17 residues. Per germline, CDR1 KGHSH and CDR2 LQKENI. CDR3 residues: CASSPLTSGGTKETQYF. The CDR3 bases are TGTGCCAGCTCACCCCTAACTAGCGGGGGAACAAAAGAGACCCAGTACTTC.

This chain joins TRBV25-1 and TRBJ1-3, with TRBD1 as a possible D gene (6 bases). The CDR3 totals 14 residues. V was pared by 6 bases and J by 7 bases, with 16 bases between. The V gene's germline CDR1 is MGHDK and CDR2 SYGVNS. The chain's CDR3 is CASRGRDTANTIYF. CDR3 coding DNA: TGTGCCAGCAGGGGCCGGGACACCGCCAACACCATATATTTT.

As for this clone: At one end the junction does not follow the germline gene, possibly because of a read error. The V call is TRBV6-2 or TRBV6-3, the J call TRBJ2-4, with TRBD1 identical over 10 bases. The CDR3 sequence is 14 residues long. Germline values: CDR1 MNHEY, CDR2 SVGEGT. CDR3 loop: CASSYSNPGQGKHF. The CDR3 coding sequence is TGTGCCAGCAGTTACTCGAATCCGGGACAGGGGAAGCACTTC.

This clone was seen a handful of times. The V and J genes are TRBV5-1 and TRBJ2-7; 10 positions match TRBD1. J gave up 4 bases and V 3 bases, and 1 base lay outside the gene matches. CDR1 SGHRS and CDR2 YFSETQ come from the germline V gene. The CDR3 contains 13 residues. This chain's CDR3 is CASSWTGGYEQYF. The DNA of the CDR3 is TGCGCCAGCAGCTGGACAGGGGGATACGAGCAGTACTTC. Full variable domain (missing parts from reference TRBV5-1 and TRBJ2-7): KAGVTQTPRYLIKTRGQQVTLSCSPISGHRSVSWYQQTPGQGLQFLFEYFSETQRNKGNFPGRFSGRQFSNSRSEMNVSTLELGDSALYLCASSWTGGYEQYFGPGTRLTVT.

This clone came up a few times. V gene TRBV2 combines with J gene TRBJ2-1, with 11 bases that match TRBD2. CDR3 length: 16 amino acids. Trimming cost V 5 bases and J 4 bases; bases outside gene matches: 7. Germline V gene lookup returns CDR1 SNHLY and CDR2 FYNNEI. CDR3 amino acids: CASSYLAGGPYNEQFF. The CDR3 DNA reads TGTGCCAGCAGTTATCTAGCGGGGGGTCCGTACAATGAGCAGTTCTTC.

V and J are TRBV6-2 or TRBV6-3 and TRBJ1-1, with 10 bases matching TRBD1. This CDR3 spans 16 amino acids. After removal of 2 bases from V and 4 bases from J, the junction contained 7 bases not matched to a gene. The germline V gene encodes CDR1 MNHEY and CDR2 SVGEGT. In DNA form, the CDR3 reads TGTGCCAGCAGTTACGGTCCGGGACAGGGGACCACTGAAGCTTTCTTT. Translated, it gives CASSYGPGQGTTEAFF.

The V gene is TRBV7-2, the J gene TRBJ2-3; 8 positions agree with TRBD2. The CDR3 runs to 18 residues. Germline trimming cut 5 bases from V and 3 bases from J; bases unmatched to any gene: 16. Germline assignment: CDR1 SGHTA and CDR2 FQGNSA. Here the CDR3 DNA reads TGTGCCAGCAGCGTAGTTTACTCCCCGGGACTAGGAACAGATACGCAGTATTTT. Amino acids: CASSVVYSPGLGTDTQYF.

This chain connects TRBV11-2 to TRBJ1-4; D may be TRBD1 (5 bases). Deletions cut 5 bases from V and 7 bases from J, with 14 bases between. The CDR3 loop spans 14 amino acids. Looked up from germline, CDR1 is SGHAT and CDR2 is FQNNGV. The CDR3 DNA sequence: TGTGCCAGCAGCGAGACGGGACTAAGTGAAAAACTGTTTTTT. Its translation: CASSETGLSEKLFF.

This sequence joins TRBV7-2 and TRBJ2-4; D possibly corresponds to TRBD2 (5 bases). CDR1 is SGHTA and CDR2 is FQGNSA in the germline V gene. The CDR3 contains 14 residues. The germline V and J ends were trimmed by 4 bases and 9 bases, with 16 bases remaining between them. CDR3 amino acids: CASSSGYHVGIQYF. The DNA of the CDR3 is TGTGCCAGCAGCTCGGGGTACCATGTGGGCATTCAGTACTTC.

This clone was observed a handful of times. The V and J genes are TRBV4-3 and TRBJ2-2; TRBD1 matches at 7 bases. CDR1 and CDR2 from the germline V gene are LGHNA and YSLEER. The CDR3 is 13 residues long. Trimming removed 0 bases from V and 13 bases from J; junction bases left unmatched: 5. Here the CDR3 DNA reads TGCGCCAGCAGCCAAGAAGGGGGCGCGGGGCTGTTTTTT. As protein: CASSQEGGAGLFF.

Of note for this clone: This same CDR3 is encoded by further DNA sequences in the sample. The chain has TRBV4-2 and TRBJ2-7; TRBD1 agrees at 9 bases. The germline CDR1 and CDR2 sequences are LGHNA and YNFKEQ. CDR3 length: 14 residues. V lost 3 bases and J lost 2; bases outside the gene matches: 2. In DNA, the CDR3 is TGTGCCAGCAGCCAGGGACAGGGAACCTACGAGCAGTACTTC. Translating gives CASSQGQGTYEQYF.

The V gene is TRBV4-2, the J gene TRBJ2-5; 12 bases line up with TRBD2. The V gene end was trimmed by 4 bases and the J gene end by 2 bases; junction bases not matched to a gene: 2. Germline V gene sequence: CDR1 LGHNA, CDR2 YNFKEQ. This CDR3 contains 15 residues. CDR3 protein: CASSPGLAGQETQYF. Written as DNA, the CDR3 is TGTGCCAGCAGCCCCGGACTAGCGGGGCAAGAGACCCAGTACTTC.

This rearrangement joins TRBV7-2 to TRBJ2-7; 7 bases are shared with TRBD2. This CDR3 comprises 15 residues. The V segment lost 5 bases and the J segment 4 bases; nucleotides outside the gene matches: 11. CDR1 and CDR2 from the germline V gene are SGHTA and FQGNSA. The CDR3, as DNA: TGTGCCAGCAGCACCCTCCGGGACTACTCTTACGAGCAGTACTTC. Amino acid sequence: CASSTLRDYSYEQYF.

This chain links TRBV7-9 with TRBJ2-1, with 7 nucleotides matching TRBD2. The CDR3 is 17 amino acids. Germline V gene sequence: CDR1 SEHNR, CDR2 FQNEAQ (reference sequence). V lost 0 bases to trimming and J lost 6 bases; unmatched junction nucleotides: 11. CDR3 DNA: TGTGCCAGCAGCTTAGCCTGGGACGGGGGGTCGGGCAATGAGCAGTTCTTC. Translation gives CASSLAWDGGSGNEQFF. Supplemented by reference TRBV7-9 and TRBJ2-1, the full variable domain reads DTGVSQNPRHKITKRGQNVTFRCDPISEHNRLYWYRQTLGQGPEFLTYFQNEAQLEKSRLLSDRFSAERPKGSFSTLEIQRTEQGDSAMYLCASSLAWDGGSGNEQFFGPGTRLTVL.

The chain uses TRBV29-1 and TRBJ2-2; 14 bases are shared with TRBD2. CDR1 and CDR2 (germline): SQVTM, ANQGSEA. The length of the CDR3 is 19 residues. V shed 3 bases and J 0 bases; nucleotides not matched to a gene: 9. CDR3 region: CSVDPGGLAGAANTGELFF. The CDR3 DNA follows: TGCAGCGTTGACCCGGGGGGACTAGCGGGGGCCGCGAACACCGGGGAGCTGTTTTTT.